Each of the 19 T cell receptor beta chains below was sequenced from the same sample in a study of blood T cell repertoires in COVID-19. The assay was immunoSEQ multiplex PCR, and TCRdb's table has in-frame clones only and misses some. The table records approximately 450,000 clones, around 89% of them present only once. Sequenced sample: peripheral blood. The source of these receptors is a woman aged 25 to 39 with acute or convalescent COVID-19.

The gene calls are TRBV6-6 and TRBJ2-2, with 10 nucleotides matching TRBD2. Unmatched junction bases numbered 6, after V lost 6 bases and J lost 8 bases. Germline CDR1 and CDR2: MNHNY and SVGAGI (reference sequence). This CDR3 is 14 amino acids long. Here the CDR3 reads CASRATSGVGELFF. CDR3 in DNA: TGTGCCAGCAGGGCAACTAGCGGGGTTGGGGAGCTGTTTTTT.

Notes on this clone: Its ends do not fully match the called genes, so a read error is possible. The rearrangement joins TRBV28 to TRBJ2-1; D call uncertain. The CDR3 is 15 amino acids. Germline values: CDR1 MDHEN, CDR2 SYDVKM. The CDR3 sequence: CASSLSVAGTNGQFF. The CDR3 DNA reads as TGTGCCAGCAGTTTATCGGTCGCAGGTACCAATGGGCAGTTCTTC.

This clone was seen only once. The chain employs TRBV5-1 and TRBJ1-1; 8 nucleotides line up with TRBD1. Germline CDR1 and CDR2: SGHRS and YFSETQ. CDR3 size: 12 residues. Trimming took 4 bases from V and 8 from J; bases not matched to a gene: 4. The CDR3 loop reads CASSPGDREAFF. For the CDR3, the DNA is TGCGCCAGCAGCCCTGGGGACAGGGAAGCTTTCTTT.

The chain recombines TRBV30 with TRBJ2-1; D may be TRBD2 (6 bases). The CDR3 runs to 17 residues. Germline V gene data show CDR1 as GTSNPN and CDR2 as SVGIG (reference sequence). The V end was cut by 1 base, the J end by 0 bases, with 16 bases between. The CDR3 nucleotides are TGTGCCTGGAGTGGGGGGGTTGGAAACCTCTCCTACAATGAGCAGTTCTTC. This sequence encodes CAWSGGVGNLSYNEQFF.

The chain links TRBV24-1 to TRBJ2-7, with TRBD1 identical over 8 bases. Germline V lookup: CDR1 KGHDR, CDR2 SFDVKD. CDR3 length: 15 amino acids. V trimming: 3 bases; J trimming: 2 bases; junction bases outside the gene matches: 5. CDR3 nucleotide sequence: TGTGCCACCAGTGATAACACGGACAGGGCCTACGAGCAGTACTTC. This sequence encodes CATSDNTDRAYEQYF.

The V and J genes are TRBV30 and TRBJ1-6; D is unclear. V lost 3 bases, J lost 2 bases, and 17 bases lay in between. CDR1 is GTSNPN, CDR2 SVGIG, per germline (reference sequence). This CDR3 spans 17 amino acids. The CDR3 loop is CAWRVARGGTYNSPLHF. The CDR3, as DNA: TGTGCCTGGAGAGTCGCAAGAGGAGGAACCTATAATTCACCCCTCCACTTT.

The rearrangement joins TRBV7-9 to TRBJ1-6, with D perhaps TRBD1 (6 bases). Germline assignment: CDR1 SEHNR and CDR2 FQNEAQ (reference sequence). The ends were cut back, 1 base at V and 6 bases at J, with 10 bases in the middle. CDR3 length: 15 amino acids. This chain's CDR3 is CASSLGDTLNSPLHF. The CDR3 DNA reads TGTGCCAGCAGCTTAGGGGACACGCTTAATTCACCCCTCCACTTT.

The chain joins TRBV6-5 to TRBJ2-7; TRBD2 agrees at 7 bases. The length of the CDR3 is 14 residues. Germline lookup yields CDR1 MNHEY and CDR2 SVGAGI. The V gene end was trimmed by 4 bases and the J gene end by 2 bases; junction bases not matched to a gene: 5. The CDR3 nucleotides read TGTGCCAGCAGTTGGGGCGGGGGACCCTACGAGCAGTACTTC. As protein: CASSWGGGPYEQYF.

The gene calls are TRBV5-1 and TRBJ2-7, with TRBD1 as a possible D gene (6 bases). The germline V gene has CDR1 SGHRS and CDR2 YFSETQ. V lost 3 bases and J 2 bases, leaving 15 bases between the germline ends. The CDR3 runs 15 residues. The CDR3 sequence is CASSWPRGIPYEQYF. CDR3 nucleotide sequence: TGCGCCAGCAGCTGGCCGAGGGGGATCCCCTACGAGCAGTACTTC.

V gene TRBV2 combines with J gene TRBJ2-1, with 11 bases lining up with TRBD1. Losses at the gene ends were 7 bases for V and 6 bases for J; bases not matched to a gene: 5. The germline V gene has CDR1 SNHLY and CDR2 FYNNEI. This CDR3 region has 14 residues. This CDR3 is CASIPGTGGNEQFF. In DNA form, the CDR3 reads TGTGCCAGCATTCCGGGGACAGGGGGCAATGAGCAGTTCTTC. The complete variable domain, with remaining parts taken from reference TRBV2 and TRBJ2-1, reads EPEVTQTPSHQVTQMGQEVILRCVPISNHLYFYWYRQILGQKVEFLVSFYNNEISEKSEIFDDQFSVERPDGSNFTLKIRSTKLEDSAMYFCASIPGTGGNEQFFGPGTRLTVL.

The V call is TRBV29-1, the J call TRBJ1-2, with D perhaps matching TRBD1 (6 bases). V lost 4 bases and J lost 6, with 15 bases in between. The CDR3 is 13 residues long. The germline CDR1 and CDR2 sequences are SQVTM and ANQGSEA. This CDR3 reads CSVVSGDGNGYTF. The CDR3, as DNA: TGCAGCGTTGTGTCAGGGGATGGGAATGGCTACACCTTC.

CDR3 coding DNA: TGCAGTGCTCAGACCGGGGATGAGCAGTTCTTC. This translates into CSAQTGDEQFF. The chain combines TRBV20-1 with TRBJ2-1; maybe TRBD2 (5 bases). Germline lookup yields CDR1 DFQATT and CDR2 SNEGSKA (reference sequence). The CDR3 covers 11 residues. V shed 5 bases and J shed 8 bases, with 10 bases lying between them.

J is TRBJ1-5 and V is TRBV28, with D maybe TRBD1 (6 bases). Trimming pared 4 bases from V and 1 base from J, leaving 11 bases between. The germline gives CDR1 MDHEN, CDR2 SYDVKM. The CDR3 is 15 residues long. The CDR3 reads CASSSDQGSNQPQHF. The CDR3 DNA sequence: TGTGCCAGCAGTTCCGACCAGGGGAGCAATCAGCCCCAGCATTTT.

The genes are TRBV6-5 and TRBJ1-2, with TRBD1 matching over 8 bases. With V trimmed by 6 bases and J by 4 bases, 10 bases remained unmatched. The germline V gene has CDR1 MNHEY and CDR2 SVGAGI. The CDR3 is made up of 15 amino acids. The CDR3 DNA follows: TGTGCCAGCAGCAAGACAGGGGATGGTATCTATGGCTACACCTTC. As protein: CASSKTGDGIYGYTF.

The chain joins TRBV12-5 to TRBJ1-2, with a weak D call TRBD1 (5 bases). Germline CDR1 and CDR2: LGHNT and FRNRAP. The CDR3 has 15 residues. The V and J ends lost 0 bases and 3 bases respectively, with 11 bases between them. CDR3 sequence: CASGLVIREDYGYTF. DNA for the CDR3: TGTGCTAGTGGTTTGGTAATCAGGGAGGACTATGGCTACACCTTC. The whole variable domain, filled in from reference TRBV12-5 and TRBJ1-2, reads DARVTQTPRHKVTEMGQEVTMRCQPILGHNTVFWYRQTMMQGLELLAYFRNRAPLDDSGMPKDRFSAEMPDATLATLKIQPSEPRDSAVYFCASGLVIREDYGYTFGSGTRLTVV.

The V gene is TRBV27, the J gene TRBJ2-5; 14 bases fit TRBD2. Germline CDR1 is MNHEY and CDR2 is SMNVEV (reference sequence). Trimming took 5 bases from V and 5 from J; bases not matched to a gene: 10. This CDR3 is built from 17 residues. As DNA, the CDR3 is TGTGCCAGCAGTCCAAGGACTAGCGGGGGGTCTGAGGAGACCCAGTACTTC. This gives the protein CASSPRTSGGSEETQYF.

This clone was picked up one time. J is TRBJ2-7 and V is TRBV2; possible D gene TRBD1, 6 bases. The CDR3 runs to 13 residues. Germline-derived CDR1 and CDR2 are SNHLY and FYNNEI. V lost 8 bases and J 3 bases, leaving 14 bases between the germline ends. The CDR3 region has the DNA TGTGCCAGCGAGCCGTTCAGGGGCTACGAGCAGTACTTC. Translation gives CASEPFRGYEQYF.

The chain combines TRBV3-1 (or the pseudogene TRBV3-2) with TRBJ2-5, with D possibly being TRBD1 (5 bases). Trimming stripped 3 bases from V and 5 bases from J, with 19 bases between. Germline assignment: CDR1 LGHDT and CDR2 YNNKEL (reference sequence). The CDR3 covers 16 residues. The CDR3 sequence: CASSQRSRVLFETQYF. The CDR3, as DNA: TGTGCCAGCAGCCAGAGGTCCAGGGTTTTATTTGAGACCCAGTACTTC.

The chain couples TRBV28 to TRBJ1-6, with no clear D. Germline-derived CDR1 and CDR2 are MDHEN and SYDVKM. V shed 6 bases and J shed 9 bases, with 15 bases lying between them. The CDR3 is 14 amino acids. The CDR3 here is CASSPGLGGSPLHF. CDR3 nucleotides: TGTGCCAGCAGCCCAGGTTTGGGAGGTTCACCCCTCCACTTT.